This TCR beta chain originates from a study of T cell repertoires in cytomegalovirus infection. Study as a whole: Public TCR beta signatures marked donors with CMV infection and the matching HLA. Findings of the study overall: Dominant in the ex vivo response were TCR beta clonotypes restricted by HLA-C and specific for CMV. Pooled public TCR beta family frequency picked out CMV carriers with the relevant HLA.

This clonotype appeared many times. Its antigen is not identified. The germline V and J ends were trimmed by 2 bases and 2 bases, with 15 bases remaining between them. The CDR3 extends over 16 amino acids. The V gene's germline CDR1 is SGHAT and CDR2 FQDESV (reference sequence). TCRdb passed the reads through MiXCR, listing each CDR3 protein once. Altogether roughly 100,000 distinct CDR3 sequences are present, 15% to 20% being singletons, with the ten largest covering 8%. The rearrangement joins TRBV11-1 to TRBJ2-5, with unresolved D. The source material was PBMCs. This receptor was identified in a human donor in good health (CMV status not recorded). Some clones in this sample may be carry-over from other donors' samples. Written as DNA, the CDR3 is TGTGCCAGCAGCTTACAGAGCCCGCAAGGGCAAGAGACCCAGTACTTC. Translation: CASSLQSPQGQETQYF.